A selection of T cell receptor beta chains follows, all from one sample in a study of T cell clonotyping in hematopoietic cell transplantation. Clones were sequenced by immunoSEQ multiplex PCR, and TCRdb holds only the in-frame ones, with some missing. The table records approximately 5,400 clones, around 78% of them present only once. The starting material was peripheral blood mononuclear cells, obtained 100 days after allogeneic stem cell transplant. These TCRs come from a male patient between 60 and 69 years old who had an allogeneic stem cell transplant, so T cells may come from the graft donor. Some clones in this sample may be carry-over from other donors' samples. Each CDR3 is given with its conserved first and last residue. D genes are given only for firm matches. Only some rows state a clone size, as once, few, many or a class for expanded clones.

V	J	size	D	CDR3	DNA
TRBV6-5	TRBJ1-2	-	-	CASSLVQAGGYTF	TGTGCCAGCAGTTTAGTCCAGGCAGGGGGCTACACCTTC
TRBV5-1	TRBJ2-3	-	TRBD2	CASSLRPSGSTDTQYF	TGCGCCAGCAGCTTGCGTCCTAGCGGGAGTACAGATACGCAGTATTTT
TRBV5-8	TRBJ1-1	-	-	CASSLDYRALNTEAFF	TGTGCCAGCAGCTTGGATTACAGGGCCCTGAACACTGAAGCTTTCTTT
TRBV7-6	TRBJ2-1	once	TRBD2	CASSPPPAGGYNEQFF	TGTGCCAGCAGCCCCCCCCCAGCGGGAGGGTACAATGAGCAGTTCTTC
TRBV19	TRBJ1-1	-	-	CASSMVRGTEAFF	TGTGCCAGTAGTATGGTCCGAGGCACTGAAGCTTTCTTT
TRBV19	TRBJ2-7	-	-	CASSNRGGSYEQYF	TGTGCCAGTAGCAATCGGGGCGGTTCCTACGAGCAGTACTTC
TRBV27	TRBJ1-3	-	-	CASSPLTILQGTGNTIYF	TGTGCCAGCAGTCCCCTGACGATCCTACAGGGAACTGGAAACACCATATATTTT
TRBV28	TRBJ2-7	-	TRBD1	CASRDRGLEQYF	TGTGCCAGCAGAGACAGGGGGCTCGAGCAGTACTTC
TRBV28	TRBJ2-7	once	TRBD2	CARTGWTRVPEQYF	TGTGCCAGAACTGGGTGGACTAGGGTGCCCGAGCAGTACTTC
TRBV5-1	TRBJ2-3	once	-	CASSFMRGRTDTQYF	TGCGCCAGCAGCTTTATGAGGGGACGCACAGATACGCAGTATTTT
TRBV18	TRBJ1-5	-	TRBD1	CASSRKQGTDQPQHF	TGTGCCAGCTCACGGAAACAGGGGACGGATCAGCCCCAGCATTTT
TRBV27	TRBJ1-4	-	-	CASSLLGVSDEKLFF	TGTGCCAGCAGTTTATTAGGGGTTTCAGATGAAAAACTGTTTTTT
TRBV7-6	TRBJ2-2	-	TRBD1	CASSMGQGYGELFF	TGTGCCAGCAGCATGGGACAGGGTTACGGGGAGCTGTTTTTT
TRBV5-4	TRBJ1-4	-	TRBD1	CASSAQGAHEKLFF	TGTGCCAGCAGCGCCCAGGGGGCGCATGAAAAACTGTTTTTT
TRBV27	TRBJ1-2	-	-	CASSSMRGESHGYTF	TGTGCCAGCAGTTCCATGCGGGGGGAGAGTCATGGCTACACCTTC
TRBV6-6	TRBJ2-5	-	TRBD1	CASSTGQGPQETQYF	TGTGCCAGCAGCACGGGACAGGGGCCTCAAGAGACCCAGTACTTC
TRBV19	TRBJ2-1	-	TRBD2	CASKGQLAGAYNEQFF	TGTGCCAGTAAGGGCCAGCTAGCGGGGGCCTACAATGAGCAGTTCTTC
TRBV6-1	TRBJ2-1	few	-	CASSEVSGSYNEQFF	TGTGCCAGCAGTGAAGTTAGCGGATCTTACAATGAGCAGTTCTTC
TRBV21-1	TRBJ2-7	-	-	CASSKETPTSGNYEQYF	TGTGCCAGCAGCAAAGAAACCCCCACTAGCGGGAACTACGAGCAGTACTTC
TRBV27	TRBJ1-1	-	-	CASSLRGFNTEAFF	TGTGCCAGCAGTTTAAGGGGGTTTAACACTGAAGCTTTCTTT
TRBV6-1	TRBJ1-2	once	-	CASNARVESYGYTF	TGTGCCAGCAACGCTCGTGTAGAGAGCTATGGCTACACCTTC
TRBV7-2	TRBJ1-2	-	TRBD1	CASSPGTGGFYGYTF	TGTGCCAGCAGCCCGGGGACAGGCGGGTTTTATGGCTACACCTTC
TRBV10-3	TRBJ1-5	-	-	CASLDRLNQPQHF	TGTGCCAGCCTGGACAGATTAAATCAGCCCCAGCATTTT
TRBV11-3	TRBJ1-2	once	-	CASSGPGHLKFNYGYTF	TGTGCCAGCAGCGGGCCGGGACACCTAAAGTTTAACTATGGCTACACCTTC
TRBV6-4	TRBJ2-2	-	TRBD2	CASQRERNTGELFF	TGTGCCTCCCAGCGGGAGAGGAACACCGGGGAGCTGTTTTTT
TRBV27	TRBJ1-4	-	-	CASSLSRAGGLFF	TGTGCCAGCAGTTTATCGAGGGCGGGGGGACTGTTTTTT
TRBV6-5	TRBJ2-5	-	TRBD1	CASSYTGGGETQYF	TGTGCCAGCAGTTACACAGGGGGCGGGGAGACCCAGTACTTC
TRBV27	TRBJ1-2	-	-	CATNLSEKGGLYGYTF	TGTGCCACCAATTTATCTGAAAAGGGGGGGTTATATGGCTACACCTTC
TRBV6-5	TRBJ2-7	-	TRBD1	CASKGTGAYEQYF	TGTGCCAGCAAAGGGACAGGGGCCTACGAGCAGTACTTC
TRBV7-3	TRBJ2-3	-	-	CASSVTHGGYTQYF	TGTGCCAGCAGCGTGACACACGGAGGGTATACGCAGTATTTT
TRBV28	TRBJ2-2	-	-	CASSETGELFF	TGTGCCAGCAGTGAAACCGGGGAGCTGTTTTTT
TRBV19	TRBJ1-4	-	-	CATSLRGDEKLFF	TGTGCCACCAGTTTGAGGGGTGATGAAAAACTGTTTTTT
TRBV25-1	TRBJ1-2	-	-	CASSEMGEANYGYTF	TGTGCCAGCAGTGAGATGGGGGAAGCTAACTATGGCTACACCTTC
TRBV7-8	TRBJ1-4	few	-	CASSLVGATNEKLFF	TGTGCCAGCAGCTTAGTCGGGGCAACTAATGAAAAACTGTTTTTT
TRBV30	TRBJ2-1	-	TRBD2	CAFSGSRDEQFF	TGTGCCTTTAGCGGGAGTAGGGATGAGCAGTTCTTC
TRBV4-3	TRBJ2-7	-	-	CASSQDDAENYEQYF	TGCGCCAGCAGCCAAGATGATGCTGAAAACTACGAGCAGTACTTC
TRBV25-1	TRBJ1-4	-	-	CASSEFLGGDEKLFF	TGTGCCAGCAGTGAATTTCTAGGAGGGGATGAAAAACTGTTTTTT
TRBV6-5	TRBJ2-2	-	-	CASSYRGHTGELFF	TGTGCCAGCAGTTACAGGGGTCACACCGGGGAGCTGTTTTTT
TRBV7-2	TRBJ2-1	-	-	CASSLGLDNEQFF	TGTGCCAGCAGCTTAGGGCTAGACAATGAGCAGTTCTTC
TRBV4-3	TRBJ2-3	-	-	CASSQDWGADTQYF	TGCGCCAGCAGCCAAGATTGGGGGGCGGATACGCAGTATTTT
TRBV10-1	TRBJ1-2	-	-	CASSESRWYGYTF	TGCGCCAGCAGTGAGTCGAGGTGGTATGGCTACACCTTC
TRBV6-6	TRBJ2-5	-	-	CASRGETQYF	TGTGCCAGCAGAGGGGAGACCCAGTACTTC
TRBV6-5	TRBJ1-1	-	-	CASSYGGNTEAFF	TGTGCCAGCAGTTACGGGGGGAACACTGAAGCTTTCTTT
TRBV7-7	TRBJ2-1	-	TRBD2	CASSPTSGMSRYNEQFF	TGTGCTAGCAGCCCGACTAGCGGGATGTCTAGGTACAATGAGCAGTTCTTC
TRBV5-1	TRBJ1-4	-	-	CASRPGQGEEKLFF	TGCGCCAGCAGACCCGGGCAGGGTGAAGAAAAACTGTTTTTT
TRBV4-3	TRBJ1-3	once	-	CASSQDDNTIYF	TGCGCCAGCAGCCAAGACGATAACACCATATATTTT